The 10 T cell receptor beta chains given below trace back to one sample, sequenced in a study of breast tumors, draining lymph nodes, adjacent tissues. In TCRdb, the multiplex PCR reads were re-called with MiXCR into one record per CDR3 protein. The sample lists more than 200,000 distinct CDR3 sequences; approximately 29% were seen once. Axillary draining lymph nodes of breast cancer patients supplied the node samples. The specimen was axillary lymph node tissue. The source is a female donor with breast cancer. Some clones in this sample may be carry-over from other donors' samples.

As for this clonotype: It may be a read error: a sequence one base away is much more abundant. This chain joins TRBV7-2 and TRBJ1-1; D is ambiguous. This CDR3 has 13 amino acids. V lost 5 bases to trimming and J lost 4 bases, with 11 bases between them. The germline CDR1 and CDR2 sequences are SGHTA and FQGNSA. This CDR3 is CASSRTRSTEAFF. CDR3 nucleotide sequence: TGTGCCAGCAGCCGAACAAGGAGCACTGAAGCTTTCTTT.

The V and J genes are TRBV2 and TRBJ1-2, with 9 positions matching TRBD1. Germline CDR1 SNHLY, CDR2 FYNNEI. There are 13 residues in the CDR3. V trimming: 8 bases; J trimming: 8 bases; junction bases outside the gene matches: 9. CDR3 sequence reads: CASLGTGPLGYTF. The CDR3 DNA is TGTGCCAGCTTAGGGACAGGGCCCCTAGGCTACACCTTC.

At least ten counts were recorded for this clonotype. The chain uses TRBV30 and TRBJ1-6; weak D call: TRBD1 (5 bases). Per germline, CDR1 GTSNPN and CDR2 SVGIG (reference sequence). The germline V and J ends were trimmed by 3 bases and 8 bases, with 17 bases remaining between them. The CDR3 contains 15 residues. CDR3 sequence reads: CAWSLGARGDSPLHF. The CDR3, as DNA: TGTGCCTGGAGCCTCGGGGCGAGGGGCGATTCACCCCTCCACTTT.

This clonotype was seen at least ten times. The gene calls are TRBV7-2 and TRBJ1-2; TRBD1 aligns across 11 bases. The CDR3 runs to 14 residues. Germline lookup yields CDR1 SGHTA and CDR2 FQGNSA. V lost 7 bases to trimming and J lost 4 bases; unmatched junction nucleotides: 5. The CDR3: CASTRTGGSYGYTF. The CDR3 nucleotides read TGTGCCAGCACCAGGACAGGGGGCAGCTATGGCTACACCTTC.

This clonotype was found many times. The rearrangement uses TRBV30 and TRBJ1-2; the D is unclear. The V gene's germline CDR1 is GTSNPN and CDR2 SVGIG (reference sequence). Trimming cost V 4 bases and J 3 bases, with 9 bases left between them. This CDR3 has 12 amino acids. CDR3 protein: CAWNDGDYGYTF. In DNA form, the CDR3 reads TGTGCCTGGAATGATGGAGACTATGGCTACACCTTC.

The table lists this clonotype with many counts. The chain recombines TRBV27 with TRBJ1-2, with TRBD1 matching over 9 bases. Trimming took 1 base from V and 6 from J; bases not matched to a gene: 6. The germline V gene has CDR1 MNHEY and CDR2 SMNVEV (reference sequence). The CDR3 is 15 amino acids. CDR3 protein: CASSLFTGGIDGYTF. The CDR3 nucleotides read TGTGCCAGCAGTTTATTTACAGGGGGCATTGATGGCTACACCTTC.

Ten or more counts support this clonotype. The chain combines TRBV19 with TRBJ1-5; maybe TRBD1 (5 bases). V lost 7 bases and J lost 0, with 16 bases in between. Germline V gene lookup returns CDR1 LNHDA and CDR2 SQIVND (reference sequence). This CDR3 has 16 residues. In DNA form, the CDR3 reads TGTGCCAGTACTCGGGACGTTATATTTAGCAATCAGCCCCAGCATTTT. As protein: CASTRDVIFSNQPQHF.

On this clonotype: A much larger clone differs from this one at a single base, so this may be a read error. The chain has TRBV7-3 and TRBJ2-7; unclear D gene. This CDR3 spans 15 amino acids. Germline CDR1 SGHTA, CDR2 FQGTGA. CDR3 region: CASSYTPGLLSEQHF. The CDR3 DNA reads TGTGCCAGCAGCTACACTCCGGGTCTCTTGAGCGAGCAGCACTTC.

The rearrangement joins TRBV5-1 to TRBJ1-3, with 7 bases lining up with TRBD1. Germline values: CDR1 SGHRS, CDR2 YFSETQ. The CDR3 spans 15 residues. V was clipped by 3 bases and J by 8 bases; unmatched bases: 11. The CDR3: CASSSTGPHGYTIYF. The CDR3 DNA reads TGCGCCAGCAGCTCGACAGGGCCACATGGCTACACCATATATTTT.

This clonotype was recorded at least ten times. V is TRBV5-1 and J is TRBJ2-1; 9 bases are shared with TRBD2. Trimming at V came to 0 bases and at J to 6 bases, leaving 16 bases not matched to a gene. The CDR3 sequence is 19 residues long. CDR1 is SGHRS, CDR2 YFSETQ, per germline. The CDR3 protein is CASSLGYGSGRSSPNEQFF. CDR3 in DNA: TGCGCCAGCAGCTTGGGTTATGGTAGCGGGAGATCCTCCCCCAATGAGCAGTTCTTC. Combining the CDR3 with reference TRBV5-1 and TRBJ2-1 gives the whole variable domain KAGVTQTPRYLIKTRGQQVTLSCSPISGHRSVSWYQQTPGQGLQFLFEYFSETQRNKGNFPGRFSGRQFSNSRSEMNVSTLELGDSALYLCASSLGYGSGRSSPNEQFFGPGTRLTVL.